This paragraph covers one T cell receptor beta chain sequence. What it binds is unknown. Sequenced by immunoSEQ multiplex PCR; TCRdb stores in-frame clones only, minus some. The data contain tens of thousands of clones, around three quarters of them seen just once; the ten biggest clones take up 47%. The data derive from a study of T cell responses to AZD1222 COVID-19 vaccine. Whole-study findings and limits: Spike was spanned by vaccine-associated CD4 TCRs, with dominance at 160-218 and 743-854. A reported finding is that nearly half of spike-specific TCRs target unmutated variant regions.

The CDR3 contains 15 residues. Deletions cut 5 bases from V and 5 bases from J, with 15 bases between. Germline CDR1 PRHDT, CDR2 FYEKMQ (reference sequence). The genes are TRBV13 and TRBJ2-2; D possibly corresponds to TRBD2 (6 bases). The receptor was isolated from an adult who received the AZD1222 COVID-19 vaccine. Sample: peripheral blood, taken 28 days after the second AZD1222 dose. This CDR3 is CASSPADYPTGELFF. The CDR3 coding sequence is TGTGCCAGCAGCCCAGCGGACTACCCTACCGGGGAGCTGTTTTTT.